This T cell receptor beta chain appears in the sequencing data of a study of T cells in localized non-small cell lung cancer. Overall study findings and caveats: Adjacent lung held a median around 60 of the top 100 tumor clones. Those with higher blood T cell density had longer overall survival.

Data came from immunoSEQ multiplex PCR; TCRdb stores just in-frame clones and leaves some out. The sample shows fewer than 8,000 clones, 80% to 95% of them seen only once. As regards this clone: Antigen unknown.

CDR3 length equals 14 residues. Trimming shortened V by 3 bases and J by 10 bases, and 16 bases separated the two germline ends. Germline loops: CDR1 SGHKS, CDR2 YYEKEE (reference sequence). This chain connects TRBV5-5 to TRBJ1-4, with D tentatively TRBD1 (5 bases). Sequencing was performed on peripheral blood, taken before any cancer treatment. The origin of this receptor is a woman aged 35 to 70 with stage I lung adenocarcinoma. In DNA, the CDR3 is TGTGCCAGCAGCTCCGGGACCGGGCTGAGAAAACTGTTTTTT. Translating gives CASSSGTGLRKLFF.